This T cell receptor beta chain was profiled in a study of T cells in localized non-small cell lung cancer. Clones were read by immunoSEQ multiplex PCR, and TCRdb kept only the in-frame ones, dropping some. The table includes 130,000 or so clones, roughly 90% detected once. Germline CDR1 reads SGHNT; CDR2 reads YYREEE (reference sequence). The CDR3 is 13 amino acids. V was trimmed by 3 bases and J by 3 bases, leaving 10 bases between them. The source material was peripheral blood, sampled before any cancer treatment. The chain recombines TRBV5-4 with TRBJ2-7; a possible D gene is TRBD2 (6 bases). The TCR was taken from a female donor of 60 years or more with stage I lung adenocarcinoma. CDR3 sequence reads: CASSSGLIYEQYF. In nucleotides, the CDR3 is TGTGCCAGCAGCTCGGGACTGATCTACGAGCAGTACTTC.